This T cell receptor (beta chain) was recovered during a study of Graves' ophthalmopathy and Graves' hyperthyroidism. The TCR beta CDR3 regions underwent amplification from RNA transcripts. HTBI-primed first-round RT-PCR preceded second-round multiplex PCR. TCRdb re-called the multiplex PCR reads with MiXCR, one entry per CDR3 protein. In the table there are hundreds of thousands of distinct CDR3 sequences, about 20% of which are singletons. This CDR3 contains 13 residues. The germline V gene has CDR1 LNHDA and CDR2 SQIVND (reference sequence). V lost 5 bases to trimming and J lost 5 bases, with 12 bases between them. In this sample, this clonotype turned up a few times.

The chain links TRBV19 to TRBJ2-5, with D perhaps TRBD2 (6 bases). The TCR sequence derives from a woman aged 18-30 years with stable Graves' hyperthyroidism. Some clones in this sample may be carry-over from other donors' samples. The sample taken for sequencing was peripheral blood. Here the CDR3 reads CASSAGRSETQYF. The CDR3 DNA sequence: TGTGCCAGTAGTGCGGGGAGGTCGGAGACCCAGTACTTC.